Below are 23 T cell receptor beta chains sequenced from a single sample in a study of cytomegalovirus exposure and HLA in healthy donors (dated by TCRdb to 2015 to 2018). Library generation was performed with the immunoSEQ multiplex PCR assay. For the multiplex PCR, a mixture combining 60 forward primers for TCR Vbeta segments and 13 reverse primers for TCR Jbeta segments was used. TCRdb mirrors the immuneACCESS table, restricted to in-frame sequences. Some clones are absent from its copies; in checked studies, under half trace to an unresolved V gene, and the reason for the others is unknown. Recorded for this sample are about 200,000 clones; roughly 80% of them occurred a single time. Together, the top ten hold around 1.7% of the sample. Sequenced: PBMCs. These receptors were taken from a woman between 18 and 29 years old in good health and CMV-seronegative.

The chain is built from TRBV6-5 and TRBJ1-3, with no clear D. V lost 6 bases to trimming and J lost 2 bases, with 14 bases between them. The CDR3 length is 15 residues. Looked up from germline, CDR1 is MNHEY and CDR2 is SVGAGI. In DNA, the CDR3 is TGTGCCAGCAGCGTTTACCCCGGGGCTGGAAACACCATATATTTT. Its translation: CASSVYPGAGNTIYF.

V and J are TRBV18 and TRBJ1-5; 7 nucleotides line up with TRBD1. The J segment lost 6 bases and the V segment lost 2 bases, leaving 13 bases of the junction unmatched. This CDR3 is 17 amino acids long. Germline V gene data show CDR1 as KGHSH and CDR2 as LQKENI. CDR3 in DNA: TGTGCCAGCTCACCAGACGACAGGGCGGTTGGCCGTCAGCCCCAGCATTTT. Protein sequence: CASSPDDRAVGRQPQHF. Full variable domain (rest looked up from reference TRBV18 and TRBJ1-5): NAGVMQNPRHLVRRRGQEARLRCSPMKGHSHVYWYRQLPEEGLKFMVYLQKENIIDESGMPKERFSAEFPKEGPSILRIQQVVRGDSAAYFCASSPDDRAVGRQPQHFGDGTRLSIL.

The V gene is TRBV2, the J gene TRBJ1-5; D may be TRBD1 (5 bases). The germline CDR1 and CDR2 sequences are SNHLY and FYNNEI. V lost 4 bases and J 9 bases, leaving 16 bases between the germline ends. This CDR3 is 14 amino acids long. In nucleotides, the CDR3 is TGTGCCAGCAGTGTGGGGTGGGGCGGAAGGCCCCAGCATTTT. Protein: CASSVGWGGRPQHF.

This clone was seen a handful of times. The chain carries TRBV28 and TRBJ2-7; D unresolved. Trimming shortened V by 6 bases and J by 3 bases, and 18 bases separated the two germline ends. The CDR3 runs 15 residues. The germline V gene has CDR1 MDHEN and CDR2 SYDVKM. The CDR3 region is CASRHSISTFYEQYF. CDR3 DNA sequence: TGTGCCAGCAGGCACTCCATTTCTACCTTCTACGAGCAGTACTTC. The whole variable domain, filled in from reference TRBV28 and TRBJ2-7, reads DVKVTQSSRYLVKRTGEKVFLECVQDMDHENMFWYRQDPGLGLRLIYFSYDVKMKEKGDIPEGYSVSREKKERFSLILESASTNQTSMYLCASRHSISTFYEQYFGPGTRLTVT.

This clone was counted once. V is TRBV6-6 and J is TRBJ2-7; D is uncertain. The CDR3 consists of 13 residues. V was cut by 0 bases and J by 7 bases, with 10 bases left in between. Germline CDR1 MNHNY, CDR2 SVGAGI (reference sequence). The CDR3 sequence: CASSYSPGGEQYV. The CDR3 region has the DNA TGTGCCAGCAGTTACTCGCCAGGTGGGGAGCAGTACGTC.

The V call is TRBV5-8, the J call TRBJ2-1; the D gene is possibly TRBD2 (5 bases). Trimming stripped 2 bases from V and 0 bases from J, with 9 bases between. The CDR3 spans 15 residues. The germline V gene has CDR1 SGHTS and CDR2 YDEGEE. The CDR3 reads CASSFGVSSYNEQFF. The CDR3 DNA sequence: TGTGCCAGCAGCTTCGGGGTTAGCTCCTACAATGAGCAGTTCTTC.

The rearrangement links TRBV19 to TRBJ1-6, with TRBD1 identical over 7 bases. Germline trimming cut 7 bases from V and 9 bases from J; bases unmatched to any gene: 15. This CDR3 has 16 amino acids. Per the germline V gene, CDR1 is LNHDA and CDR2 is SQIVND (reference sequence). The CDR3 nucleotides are TGTGCCAGTACCGTCGGACAGGTGGTGGGTACTTCACCCCTCCACTTT. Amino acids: CASTVGQVVGTSPLHF.

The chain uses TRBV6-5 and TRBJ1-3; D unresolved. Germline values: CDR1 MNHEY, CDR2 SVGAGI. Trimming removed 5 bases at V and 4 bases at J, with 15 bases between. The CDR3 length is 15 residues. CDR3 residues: CASSATRTPGNTIYF. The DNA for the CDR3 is TGTGCCAGCAGTGCCACGAGGACTCCCGGAAACACCATATATTTT.

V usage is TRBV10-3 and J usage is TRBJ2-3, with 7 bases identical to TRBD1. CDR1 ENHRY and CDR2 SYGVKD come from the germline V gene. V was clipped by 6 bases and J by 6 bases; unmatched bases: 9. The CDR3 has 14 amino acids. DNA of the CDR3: TGTGCCATCAGCTTACAGGGGCTTGGGGATACGCAGTATTTT. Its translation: CAISLQGLGDTQYF.

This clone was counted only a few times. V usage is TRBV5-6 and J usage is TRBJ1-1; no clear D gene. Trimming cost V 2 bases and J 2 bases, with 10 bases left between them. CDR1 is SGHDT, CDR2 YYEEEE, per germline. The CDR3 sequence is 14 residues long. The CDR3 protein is CASSFRYPNTEAFF. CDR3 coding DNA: TGTGCCAGCAGCTTCCGCTATCCTAACACTGAAGCTTTCTTT.

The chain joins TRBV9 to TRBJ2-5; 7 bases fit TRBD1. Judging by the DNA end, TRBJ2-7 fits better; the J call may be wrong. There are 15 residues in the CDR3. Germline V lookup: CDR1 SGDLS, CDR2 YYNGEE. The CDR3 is CASSVGVTGTDEQYF. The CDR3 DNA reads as TGTGCCAGCAGCGTAGGGGTGACAGGGACGGACGAGCAGTACTTC.

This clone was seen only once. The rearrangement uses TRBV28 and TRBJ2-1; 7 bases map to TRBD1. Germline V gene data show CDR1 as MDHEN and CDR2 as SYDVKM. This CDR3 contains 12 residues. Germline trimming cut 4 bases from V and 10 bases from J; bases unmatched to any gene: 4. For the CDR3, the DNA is TGTGCCAGCAGTTCGACAGGGCACGAGCAGTTCTTC. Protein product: CASSSTGHEQFF.

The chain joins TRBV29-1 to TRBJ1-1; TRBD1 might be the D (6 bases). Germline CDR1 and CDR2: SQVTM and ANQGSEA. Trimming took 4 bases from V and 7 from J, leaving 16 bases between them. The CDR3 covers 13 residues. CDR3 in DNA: TGCAGCGTTGTTTTTGACAGGACTTTTGAAGCTTTCTTT. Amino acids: CSVVFDRTFEAFF.

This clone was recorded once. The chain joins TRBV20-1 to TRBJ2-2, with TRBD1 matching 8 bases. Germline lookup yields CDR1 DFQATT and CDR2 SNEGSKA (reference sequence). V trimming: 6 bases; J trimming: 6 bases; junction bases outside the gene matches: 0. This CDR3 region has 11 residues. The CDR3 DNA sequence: TGCAGTGCCAGGGGGCCCGGGGAGCTGTTTTTT. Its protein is CSARGPGELFF.

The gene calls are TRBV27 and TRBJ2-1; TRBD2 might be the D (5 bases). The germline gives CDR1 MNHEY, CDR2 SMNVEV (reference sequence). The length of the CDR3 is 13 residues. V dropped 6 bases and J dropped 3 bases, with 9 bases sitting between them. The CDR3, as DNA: TGTGCCAGCAGATCACTAGACTACAATGAGCAGTTCTTC. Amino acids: CASRSLDYNEQFF.

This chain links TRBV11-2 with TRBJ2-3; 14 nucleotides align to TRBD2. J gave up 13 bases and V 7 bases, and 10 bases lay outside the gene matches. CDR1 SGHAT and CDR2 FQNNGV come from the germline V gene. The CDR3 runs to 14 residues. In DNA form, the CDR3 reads TGTGCCAGCACCGCGGGACTAGCGGGAGCTCTTGAGTATTTT. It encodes CASTAGLAGALEYF.

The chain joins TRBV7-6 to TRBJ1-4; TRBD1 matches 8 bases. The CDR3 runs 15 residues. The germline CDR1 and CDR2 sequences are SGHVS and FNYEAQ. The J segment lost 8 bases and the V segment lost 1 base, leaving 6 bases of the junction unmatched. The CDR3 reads CASSLEQGAWEKLFF. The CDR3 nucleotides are TGTGCCAGCAGCTTAGAGCAGGGGGCGTGGGAAAAACTGTTTTTT.

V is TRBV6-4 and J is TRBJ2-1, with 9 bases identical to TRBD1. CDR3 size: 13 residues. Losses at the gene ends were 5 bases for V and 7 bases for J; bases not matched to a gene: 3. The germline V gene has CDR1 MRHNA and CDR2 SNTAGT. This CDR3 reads CASSSDRGNEQFF. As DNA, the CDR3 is TGTGCCAGCAGTTCGGACAGGGGTAATGAGCAGTTCTTC.

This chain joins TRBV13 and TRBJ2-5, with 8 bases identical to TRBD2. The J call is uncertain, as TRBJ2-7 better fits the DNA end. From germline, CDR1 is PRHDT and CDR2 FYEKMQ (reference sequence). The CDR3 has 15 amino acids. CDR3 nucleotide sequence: TGTGCCAGCAGCTTAGGACTAGCGGTATCCTACGAGCAGTACTTC. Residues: CASSLGLAVSYEQYF.

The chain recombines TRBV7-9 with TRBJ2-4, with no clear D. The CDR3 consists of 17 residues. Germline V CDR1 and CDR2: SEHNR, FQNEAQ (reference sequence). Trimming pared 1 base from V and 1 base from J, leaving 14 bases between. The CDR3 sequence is CASSLDPSFLAKNIQYF. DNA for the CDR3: TGTGCCAGCAGCTTAGATCCCTCTTTTTTGGCCAAAAACATTCAGTACTTC.

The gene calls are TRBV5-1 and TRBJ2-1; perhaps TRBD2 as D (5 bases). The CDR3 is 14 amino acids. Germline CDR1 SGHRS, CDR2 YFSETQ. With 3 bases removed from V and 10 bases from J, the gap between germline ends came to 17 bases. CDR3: CASSWRVPLGEQFF. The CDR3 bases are TGCGCCAGCAGCTGGCGGGTCCCCCTCGGGGAGCAGTTCTTC.

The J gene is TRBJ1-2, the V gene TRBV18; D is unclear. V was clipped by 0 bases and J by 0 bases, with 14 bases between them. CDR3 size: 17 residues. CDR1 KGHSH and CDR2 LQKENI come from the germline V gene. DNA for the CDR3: TGTGCCAGCTCACCACCGCGGGCCGAGCCTGCTAACTATGGCTACACCTTC. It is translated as CASSPPRAEPANYGYTF.

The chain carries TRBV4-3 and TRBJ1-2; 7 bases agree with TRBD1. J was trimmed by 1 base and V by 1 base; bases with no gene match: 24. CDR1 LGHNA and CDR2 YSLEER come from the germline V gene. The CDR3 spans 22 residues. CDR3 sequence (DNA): TGCGCCAGCAGCCAAGTGTCTCTGGGGGGAGCGCGCCGGGACAGTGTTAACTATGGCTACACCTTC. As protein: CASSQVSLGGARRDSVNYGYTF.